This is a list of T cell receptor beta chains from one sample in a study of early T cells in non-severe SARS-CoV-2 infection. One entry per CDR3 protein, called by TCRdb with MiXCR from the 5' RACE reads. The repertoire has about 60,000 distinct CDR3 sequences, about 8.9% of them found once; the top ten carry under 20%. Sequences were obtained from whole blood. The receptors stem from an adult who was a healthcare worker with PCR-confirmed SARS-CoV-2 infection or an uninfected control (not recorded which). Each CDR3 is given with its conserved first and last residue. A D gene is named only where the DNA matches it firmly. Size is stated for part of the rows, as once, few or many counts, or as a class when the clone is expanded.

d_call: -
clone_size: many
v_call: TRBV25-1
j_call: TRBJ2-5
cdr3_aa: CASSERSGRYETQYF
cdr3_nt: TGTGCCAGCAGTGAAAGGTCAGGGAGGTACGAGACCCAGTACTTC

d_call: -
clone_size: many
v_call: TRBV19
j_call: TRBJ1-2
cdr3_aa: CASSSTGYYGYTF
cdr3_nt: TGTGCCAGTAGCTCTACAGGGTACTATGGCTACACCTTC

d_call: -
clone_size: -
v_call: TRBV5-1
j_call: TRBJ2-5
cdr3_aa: CASSLVSPKETQYF
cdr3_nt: TGCGCCAGCAGCTTGGTGTCTCCAAAAGAGACCCAGTACTTC

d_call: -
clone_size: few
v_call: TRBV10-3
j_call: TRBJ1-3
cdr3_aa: CAISESVQSGNTIYF
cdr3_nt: TGTGCCATCAGTGAGTCGGTGCAATCTGGAAACACCATATATTTT

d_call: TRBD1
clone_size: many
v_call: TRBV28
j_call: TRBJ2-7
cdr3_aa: CASTDRVDYEQYF
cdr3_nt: TGTGCCAGCACCGACAGGGTAGACTACGAGCAGTACTTC

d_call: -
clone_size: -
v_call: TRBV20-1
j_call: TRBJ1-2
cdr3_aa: CSATPLAGKGGYTF
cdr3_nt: TGCAGTGCAACCCCCTTGGCGGGTAAAGGGGGCTACACCTTC

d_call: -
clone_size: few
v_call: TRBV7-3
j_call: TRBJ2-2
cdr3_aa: CASSLTGRTGELFF
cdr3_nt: TGTGCCAGCAGCTTGACGGGGCGCACCGGGGAGCTGTTTTTT

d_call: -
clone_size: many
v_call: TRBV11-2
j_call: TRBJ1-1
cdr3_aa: CASSPRPGNTEAFF
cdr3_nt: TGTGCCAGCAGCCCTAGGCCAGGGAACACTGAAGCTTTCTTT

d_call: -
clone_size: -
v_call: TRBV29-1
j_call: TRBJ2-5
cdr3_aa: CSVEQETQYF
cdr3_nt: TGCAGCGTTGAACAAGAGACCCAGTACTTC

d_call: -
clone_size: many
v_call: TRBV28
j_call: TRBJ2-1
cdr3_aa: CASSLKGGSQFF
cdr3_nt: TGTGCCAGCAGTTTAAAGGGGGGATCGCAGTTCTTC

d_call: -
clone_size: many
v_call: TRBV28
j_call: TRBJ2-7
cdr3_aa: CAIGGGSYEQYF
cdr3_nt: TGTGCCATCGGGGGCGGTTCCTACGAGCAGTACTTC

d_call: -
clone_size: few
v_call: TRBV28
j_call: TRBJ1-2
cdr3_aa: CASSLSLGTSNYGYTF
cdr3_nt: TGTGCCAGCAGTTTATCTTTGGGGACTTCTAACTATGGCTACACCTTC

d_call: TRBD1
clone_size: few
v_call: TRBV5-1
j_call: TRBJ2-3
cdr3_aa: CASSLETGVSDTQYF
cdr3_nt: TGCGCCAGCAGCTTGGAGACAGGGGTTTCAGATACGCAGTATTTT

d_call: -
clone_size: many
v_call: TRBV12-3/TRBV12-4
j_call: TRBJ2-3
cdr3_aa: CASSLRLVDTQYF
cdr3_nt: TGTGCCAGCAGTTTAAGACTAGTCGATACGCAGTATTTT

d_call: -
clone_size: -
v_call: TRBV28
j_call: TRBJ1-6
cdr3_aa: CASSSNSPLHF
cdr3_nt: TGTGCCAGCAGTTCTAATTCACCCCTCCACTTT

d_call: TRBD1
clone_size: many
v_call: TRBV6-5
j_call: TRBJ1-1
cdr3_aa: CASSHTGGAEAFF
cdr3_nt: TGTGCCAGCAGCCACACAGGGGGGGCTGAAGCTTTCTTT

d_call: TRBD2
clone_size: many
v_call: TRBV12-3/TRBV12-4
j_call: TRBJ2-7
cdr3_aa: CASRSRSGRADEQYF
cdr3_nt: TGTGCCAGCAGGTCCCGAAGCGGGAGGGCCGACGAGCAGTACTTC

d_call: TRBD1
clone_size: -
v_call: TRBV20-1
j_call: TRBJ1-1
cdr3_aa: CSATGTVNTEAFF
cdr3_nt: TGCAGTGCTACCGGGACAGTGAACACTGAAGCTTTCTTT

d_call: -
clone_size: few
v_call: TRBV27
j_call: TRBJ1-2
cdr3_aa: CASSPDGNYGYTF
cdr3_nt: TGTGCCAGCAGTCCCGACGGAAACTATGGCTACACCTTC

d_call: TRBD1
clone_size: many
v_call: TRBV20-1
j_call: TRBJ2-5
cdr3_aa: CSVTRTGGRETQYF
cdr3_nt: TGCAGTGTCACCCGGACAGGGGGCCGGGAGACCCAGTACTTC

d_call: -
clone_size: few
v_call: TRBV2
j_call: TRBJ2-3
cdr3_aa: CASSTLGTDTQYF
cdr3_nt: TGTGCCAGCAGTACTCTAGGGACAGATACGCAGTATTTT

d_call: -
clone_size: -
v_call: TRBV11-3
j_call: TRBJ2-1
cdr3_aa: CASSLDLGEASYNEQFF
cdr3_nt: TGTGCCAGCAGCTTAGATCTGGGGGAGGCTTCCTACAATGAGCAGTTCTTC

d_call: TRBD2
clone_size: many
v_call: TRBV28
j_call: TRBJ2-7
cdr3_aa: CASRAGLAGVEQYF
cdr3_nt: TGTGCCAGCAGAGCGGGACTAGCGGGAGTCGAGCAGTACTTC

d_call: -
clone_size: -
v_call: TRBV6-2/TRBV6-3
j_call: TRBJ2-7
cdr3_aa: CAIQRGDRSYEQYF
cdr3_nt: TGTGCCATCCAGAGGGGGGACAGAAGCTACGAGCAGTACTTC

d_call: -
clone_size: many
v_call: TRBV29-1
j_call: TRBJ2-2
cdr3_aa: CSVGNSRRGELFF
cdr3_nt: TGCAGCGTTGGGAACAGTCGGCGGGGGGAGCTGTTTTTT